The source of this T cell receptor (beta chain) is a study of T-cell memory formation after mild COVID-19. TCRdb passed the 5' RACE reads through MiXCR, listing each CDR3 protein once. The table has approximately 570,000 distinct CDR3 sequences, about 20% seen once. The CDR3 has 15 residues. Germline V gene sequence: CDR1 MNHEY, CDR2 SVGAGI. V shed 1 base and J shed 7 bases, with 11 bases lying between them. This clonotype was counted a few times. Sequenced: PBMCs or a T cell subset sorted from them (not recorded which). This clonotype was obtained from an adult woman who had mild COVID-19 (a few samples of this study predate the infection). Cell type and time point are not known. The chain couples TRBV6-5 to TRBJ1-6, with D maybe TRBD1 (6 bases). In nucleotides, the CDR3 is TGTGCCAGCAGTTACTACCGGGACAACAATTCACCCCTCCACTTT. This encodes CASSYYRDNNSPLHF.